The T cell receptor (beta chain) described here comes from a study of blood T cell repertoires in COVID-19. The table came from immunoSEQ multiplex PCR; TCRdb's copy has only in-frame clones and leaves some out. The sample has 150,000 to 200,000 clones; more than 75% are singletons. V lost 5 bases to trimming and J lost 3 bases, with 16 bases between them. This CDR3 spans 15 amino acids. Germline CDR1 LNHDA, CDR2 SQIVND (reference sequence). Sequencing was performed on peripheral blood. The TCR comes from a man aged 50 or older who had recovered from COVID-19. V gene TRBV19 combines with J gene TRBJ1-1; D is perhaps TRBD1 (6 bases). The CDR3 region has the DNA TGTGCCAGTAGTGGCCACAGGGCAAGGGACACTGAAGCTTTCTTT. This translates into CASSGHRARDTEAFF. Complete variable domain (other parts from reference TRBV19 and TRBJ1-1): DGGITQSPKYLFRKEGQNVTLSCEQNLNHDAMYWYRQDPGQGLRLIYYSQIVNDFQKGDIAEGYSVSREKKESFPLTVTSAQKNPTAFYLCASSGHRARDTEAFFGQGTRLTVV.